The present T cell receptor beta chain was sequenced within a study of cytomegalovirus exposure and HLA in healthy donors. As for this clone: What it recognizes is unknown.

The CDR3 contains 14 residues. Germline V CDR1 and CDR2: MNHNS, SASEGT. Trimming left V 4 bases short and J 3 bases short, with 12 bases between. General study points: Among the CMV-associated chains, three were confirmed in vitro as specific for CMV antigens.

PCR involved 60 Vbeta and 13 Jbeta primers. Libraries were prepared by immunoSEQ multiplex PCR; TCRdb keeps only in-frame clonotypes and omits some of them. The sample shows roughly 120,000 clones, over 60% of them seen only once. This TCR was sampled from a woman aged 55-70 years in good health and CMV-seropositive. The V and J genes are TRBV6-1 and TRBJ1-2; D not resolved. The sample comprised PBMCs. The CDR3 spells CASSGSGVDYGYTF. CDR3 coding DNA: TGTGCCAGCAGTGGATCCGGGGTAGACTATGGCTACACCTTC.